Following are 18 T cell receptor beta chains from one sample sequenced in a study of blood T cell repertoires in COVID-19 (dated by TCRdb to between 2020 and 2021). The protocol used for the library was the immunoSEQ multiplex PCR assay. The clones in this table, taken by TCRdb from immuneACCESS, are in-frame only. Not every clone is retained; where verified, under half of the shortfall comes from an unresolved V gene, and the cause of the rest is unknown. The sample table lists hundreds of thousands of clones, more than 90% of them with a count of one. The ten largest make up around 2.7% of the sample. Sequencing input: PBMCs or T cells enriched from blood (not recorded which). The receptor set was obtained from a man in his 60s who had recovered from COVID-19.

The chain is built from TRBV7-9 and TRBJ2-5; the D is unclear. The germline CDR1 and CDR2 sequences are SEHNR and FQNEAQ (reference sequence). The CDR3 covers 13 residues. The germline V and J ends were trimmed by 3 bases and 3 bases, with 8 bases remaining between them. CDR3 loop: CASSLSGKETQYF. As DNA, the CDR3 is TGTGCCAGCAGCTTGTCAGGAAAAGAGACCCAGTACTTC.

This chain joins TRBV30 and TRBJ1-3, with TRBD1 identical over 7 bases. CDR1 is GTSNPN, CDR2 SVGIG, per germline (reference sequence). The trim removed 2 bases at V and 8 bases at J, leaving 3 bases unmatched. There are 12 residues in the CDR3. The CDR3 loop is CAWSTRGDTIYF. CDR3 nucleotide sequence: TGTGCCTGGAGTACCAGGGGGGACACCATATATTTT.

This clone was seen a single time. The V and J genes are TRBV11-2 and TRBJ1-1, with D maybe TRBD1 (5 bases). Deletions cut 2 bases from V and 4 bases from J, with 14 bases between. Germline CDR1 is SGHAT and CDR2 is FQNNGV. The CDR3 contains 15 residues. DNA for the CDR3: TGTGCCAGCAGCTTAAGGAGCCCCGGGGGCACTGAAGCTTTCTTT. It is translated as CASSLRSPGGTEAFF.

The CDR3, as DNA: TGTGCCACCAGTGATTTGACCGGACTGGAGAACACCGGGGAGCTGTTTTTT. It codes for CATSDLTGLENTGELFF. The chain carries TRBV24-1 and TRBJ2-2, with D possibly matching TRBD2 (5 bases). Germline V gives CDR1 KGHDR, CDR2 SFDVKD. V was pared by 0 bases and J by 1 base, with 11 bases between. This CDR3 region has 17 residues.

The chain links TRBV6-6 to TRBJ1-5, with 8 bases lining up with TRBD1. Per germline, CDR1 MNHNY and CDR2 SVGAGI (reference sequence). V was pared by 5 bases and J by 7 bases, with 1 base of the junction left unmatched. The CDR3 covers 12 residues. DNA for the CDR3: TGTGCCAGCAGTCAGGGGGCCCAGCCCCAGCATTTT. Translating gives CASSQGAQPQHF.

The chain employs TRBV6-2 or TRBV6-3 and TRBJ1-6, with D perhaps TRBD1 (6 bases). Germline V lookup: CDR1 MNHEY, CDR2 SVGEGT. Trimming pared 6 bases from V and 5 bases from J, leaving 14 bases between. The CDR3 sequence is 15 residues long. The CDR3 reads CASSLQGLDNSPLHF. CDR3 nucleotides: TGTGCCAGCAGCCTTCAGGGGTTGGATAATTCACCCCTCCACTTT.

The V gene is TRBV6-5, the J gene TRBJ2-7; D perhaps matches TRBD1 (5 bases). Germline V gene lookup returns CDR1 MNHEY and CDR2 SVGAGI. Trimming left V 5 bases short and J 3 bases short, with 14 bases between. This CDR3 has 14 amino acids. The CDR3 here is CASSSGQGVYEQYF. CDR3 nucleotide sequence: TGTGCCAGCAGTAGTGGGCAGGGTGTCTACGAGCAGTACTTC.

The V and J genes are TRBV7-9 and TRBJ1-1, with D tentatively TRBD1 (5 bases). Germline CDR1 is SEHNR and CDR2 is FQNEAQ (reference sequence). The CDR3 totals 14 residues. V lost 2 bases to trimming and J lost 0 bases, with 7 bases between them. CDR3 coding DNA: TGTGCCAGCAGCTTACAACAGGTGAACACTGAAGCTTTCTTT. The encoded protein is CASSLQQVNTEAFF.

V is TRBV5-6 and J is TRBJ2-2; 8 bases align to TRBD1. The germline CDR1 and CDR2 sequences are SGHDT and YYEEEE. The CDR3 runs 17 residues. V dropped 4 bases and J dropped 6; count of bases not matched to a gene: 14. The CDR3 nucleotides read TGTGCCAGCAGCCATGGACAGGGTGCAAAGGGCGCCGGGGAGCTGTTTTTT. The encoded protein is CASSHGQGAKGAGELFF. Full variable domain (remainder filled in from reference TRBV5-6 and TRBJ2-2): DAGVTQSPTHLIKTRGQQVTLRCSPKSGHDTVSWYQQALGQGPQFIFQYYEEEERQRGNFPDRFSGHQFPNYSSELNVNALLLGDSALYLCASSHGQGAKGAGELFFGEGSRLTVL.

The V call is TRBV9, the J call TRBJ2-1, with D possibly TRBD1 on 6 matching bases. Trimming stripped 0 bases from V and 5 bases from J, with 21 bases between. The CDR3 contains 18 residues. The V gene's germline CDR1 is SGDLS and CDR2 YYNGEE. CDR3 nucleotides: TGTGCCAGCAGCGTAGGAGGTCCCTGGGGGCTAGCTGACAATGAGCAGTTCTTC. This encodes CASSVGGPWGLADNEQFF.

This clone showed up just once. The chain recombines TRBV28 with TRBJ1-2; 7 bases align to TRBD1. The V and J ends lost 5 bases and 8 bases, in that order; junction bases with no gene match: 14. The CDR3 runs 15 residues. CDR1 and CDR2 (germline): MDHEN, SYDVKM. The CDR3 DNA reads TGTGCCAGCAGTCCAAGGTTCTCAGGGGGGCTGGGCTACACCTTC. Protein sequence: CASSPRFSGGLGYTF.

The rearrangement uses TRBV7-9 and TRBJ1-4; TRBD1 matches at 8 bases. V dropped 0 bases and J dropped 7; count of bases not matched to a gene: 4. Germline loops: CDR1 SEHNR, CDR2 FQNEAQ (reference sequence). This CDR3 is built from 15 residues. Here the CDR3 DNA reads TGTGCCAGCAGCTTAGCCGAGACAGGGGTTGAAAAACTGTTTTTT. Translated, it gives CASSLAETGVEKLFF.

This clone was found once. The chain recombines TRBV11-2 with TRBJ2-5; D is possibly TRBD2 (6 bases). This CDR3 has 13 residues. The V and J ends lost 5 bases and 5 bases respectively, with 12 bases between them. In germline, CDR1 is SGHAT, CDR2 FQNNGV. CDR3 loop: CASSALGGETQYF. CDR3 coding DNA: TGTGCCAGCAGCGCACTAGGAGGGGAGACCCAGTACTTC.

This clone was seen just once. The chain couples TRBV30 to TRBJ2-7; D uncertain. From germline, CDR1 is GTSNPN and CDR2 SVGIG (reference sequence). V lost 2 bases and J 3 bases, leaving 14 bases between the germline ends. The CDR3 length is 14 residues. Here the CDR3 DNA reads TGTGCCTGGAGTCGCACTCCTAGAAACTACGAGCAGTACTTC. Translating gives CAWSRTPRNYEQYF. The variable domain in full, completed from reference TRBV30 and TRBJ2-7, reads SQTIHQWPATLVQPVGSPLSLECTVEGTSNPNLYWYRQAAGRGLQLLFYSVGIGQISSEVPQNLSASRPQDRQFILSSKKLLLSDSGFYLCAWSRTPRNYEQYFGPGTRLTVT.

V is TRBV7-9 and J is TRBJ2-7; TRBD1 is a possible D gene (5 bases). This CDR3 is built from 13 residues. V was pared by 6 bases and J by 4 bases, with 13 bases between. From germline, CDR1 is SEHNR and CDR2 FQNEAQ (reference sequence). CDR3 region: CASSGAFPYEQYF. In nucleotides, the CDR3 is TGTGCCAGCAGTGGGGCCTTCCCATACGAGCAGTACTTC.

The chain is built from TRBV5-4 and TRBJ1-6; D not certain. There are 16 residues in the CDR3. The V and J ends lost 4 bases and 0 bases respectively, with 11 bases between them. The germline V gene encodes CDR1 SGHNT and CDR2 YYREEE (reference sequence). The CDR3 region has the DNA TGTGCCAGCAGCCCCGAGTCCGTCTCCTATAATTCACCCCTCCACTTT. Protein product: CASSPESVSYNSPLHF.

This sequence joins TRBV9 and TRBJ1-4; possibly TRBD1 for D (6 bases). The CDR3 contains 17 residues. Germline V gene data show CDR1 as SGDLS and CDR2 as YYNGEE. V lost 2 bases to trimming and J lost 6 bases, with 20 bases between them. The CDR3 is CASSVTGTPSGDEKLFF. DNA for the CDR3: TGTGCCAGCAGCGTGACCGGGACACCCTCTGGAGATGAAAAACTGTTTTTT.

This chain connects TRBV11-3 to TRBJ2-3, with TRBD2 identical over 14 bases. This CDR3 comprises 15 residues. V shed 4 bases, J shed 12 bases, and the junction held 9 bases outside the gene matches. Germline loops: CDR1 SGHNT, CDR2 YENEEA. The CDR3 protein is CASSSLTSGGATQYF. The CDR3 DNA follows: TGTGCCAGCAGCTCCTTGACTAGCGGGGGGGCCACACAGTATTTT.